One sample yielded the 17 T cell receptor beta chains listed below, sequenced in a study of T cell responses to AZD1222 COVID-19 vaccine. The protocol was immunoSEQ multiplex PCR, while the TCRdb copy is restricted to in-frame clones and leaves out a portion. Of about 86,000 clones listed, around 73% are singletons. This specimen consisted of peripheral blood, obtained on day 0 of AZD1222 vaccination. Source of these receptors: an adult in good health.

The table lists this clone with a few counts. The chain employs TRBV28 and TRBJ1-5; D gene ambiguous. Germline CDR1 and CDR2: MDHEN and SYDVKM. This CDR3 has 14 residues. Trimming shortened V by 3 bases and J by 7 bases, and 13 bases separated the two germline ends. The CDR3 here is CASSFPREGQPQHF. The DNA of the CDR3 is TGTGCCAGCAGTTTCCCTCGGGAGGGACAGCCCCAGCATTTT.

A few counts support this clone. DNA of the CDR3: TGTGCCATACCTGGGGACAGCGCCTATAATTCACCCCTCCACTTT. Its protein product is CAIPGDSAYNSPLHF. The chain joins TRBV2 to TRBJ1-6; 7 bases map to TRBD1. Germline V gives CDR1 SNHLY, CDR2 FYNNEI. The CDR3 consists of 15 residues. Unmatched junction bases numbered 8, after V lost 10 bases and J lost 2 bases. Full variable domain (missing parts from reference TRBV2 and TRBJ1-6): EPEVTQTPSHQVTQMGQEVILRCVPISNHLYFYWYRQILGQKVEFLVSFYNNEISEKSEIFDDQFSVERPDGSNFTLKIRSTKLEDSAMYFCAIPGDSAYNSPLHFGNGTRLTVT.

The chain uses TRBV10-2 and TRBJ2-1; D gene ambiguous. Trimming cost V 3 bases and J 6 bases, with 15 bases left between them. This CDR3 is 15 amino acids long. Germline V CDR1 and CDR2: WSHSY, SAAADI. This CDR3 reads CASSDGRLQTNEQFF. The CDR3 DNA is TGCGCCAGCAGTGACGGTAGGCTACAGACCAATGAGCAGTTCTTC.

In its sample, this clone was seen once. V usage is TRBV18 and J usage is TRBJ1-2, with D unresolved. V lost 2 bases, J lost 3 bases, and 13 bases lay in between. Germline V lookup: CDR1 KGHSH, CDR2 LQKENI. The CDR3 has 15 residues. The CDR3 sequence is CASSPRAVGDYGYTF. DNA of the CDR3: TGTGCCAGCTCACCAAGAGCTGTTGGGGACTATGGCTACACCTTC.

The chain joins TRBV2 to TRBJ1-5, with 10 bases identical to TRBD1. Germline-derived CDR1 and CDR2 are SNHLY and FYNNEI. The trim removed 6 bases at V and 5 bases at J, leaving 4 bases unmatched. This CDR3 has 14 amino acids. As DNA, the CDR3 is TGTGCCAGCAGAGTGACAGGGGGCCATCAGCCCCAGCATTTT. This codes for CASRVTGGHQPQHF.

The chain couples TRBV28 to TRBJ2-3; TRBD2 matches at 11 bases. J lost 6 bases, V lost 6 bases, and 8 bases had no gene match. Germline CDR1 reads MDHEN; CDR2 reads SYDVKM. The CDR3 totals 15 residues. DNA of the CDR3: TGTGCCAGCAGAGCTAGCGGGAGGTGGAAGGATACGCAGTATTTT. It encodes CASRASGRWKDTQYF. The whole variable domain, remainder taken from reference TRBV28 and TRBJ2-3, is DVKVTQSSRYLVKRTGEKVFLECVQDMDHENMFWYRQDPGLGLRLIYFSYDVKMKEKGDIPEGYSVSREKKERFSLILESASTNQTSMYLCASRASGRWKDTQYFGPGTRLTVL.

This chain uses TRBV27 with TRBJ1-2, with unresolved D. CDR1 is MNHEY, CDR2 SMNVEV, per germline (reference sequence). V was clipped by 8 bases and J by 6 bases, with 19 bases between them. CDR3 size: 14 residues. CDR3 in DNA: TGTGCCAGCTCCGGAAGGAGGGAATTGCATGGCTACACCTTC. Its translation: CASSGRRELHGYTF.

This clone has a count of ten or more. The chain has TRBV19 and TRBJ1-2; tentatively, D is TRBD1 (5 bases). V shed 6 bases and J shed 4 bases, with 15 bases lying between them. The CDR3 loop spans 14 amino acids. Looked up from germline, CDR1 is LNHDA and CDR2 is SQIVND (reference sequence). The CDR3 here is CASRRGASSYGYTF. Here the CDR3 DNA reads TGTGCCAGTAGACGAGGGGCCTCATCCTATGGCTACACCTTC. Variable domain in full (rest from reference TRBV19 and TRBJ1-2): DGGITQSPKYLFRKEGQNVTLSCEQNLNHDAMYWYRQDPGQGLRLIYYSQIVNDFQKGDIAEGYSVSREKKESFPLTVTSAQKNPTAFYLCASRRGASSYGYTFGSGTRLTVV.

The chain uses TRBV18 and TRBJ1-2; possible D gene TRBD1, 5 bases. CDR3 size: 15 residues. The V gene's germline CDR1 is KGHSH and CDR2 LQKENI. The V end was cut by 3 bases, the J end by 8 bases, with 19 bases between. The CDR3 DNA is TGTGCCAGCTCACCTTCCGGGACGGCAGTTTTCGGCTACACCTTC. It is translated as CASSPSGTAVFGYTF.

This clone was counted a few times. The V call is TRBV6-1, the J call TRBJ2-7; D is undetermined. Germline assignment: CDR1 MNHNS and CDR2 SASEGT. CDR3 length: 15 amino acids. V gave up 2 bases and J gave up 4 bases, with 15 bases separating them. Written as DNA, the CDR3 is TGTGCCAGCAGTGAACAGGAAGGAAGCTTTTACGAGCAGTACTTC. Translated: CASSEQEGSFYEQYF.

This clone was counted only a few times. This chain uses TRBV11-2 with TRBJ2-5; D remains ambiguous. The CDR3 is 15 residues long. Trimming took 3 bases from V and 4 from J, leaving 15 bases between them. Germline V gene data show CDR1 as SGHAT and CDR2 as FQNNGV. CDR3 in amino acids: CASSFSPTAGETQYF. CDR3 bases: TGTGCCAGCAGCTTCTCCCCTACCGCCGGAGAGACCCAGTACTTC. The variable domain in full, with the rest retrieved from reference TRBV11-2 and TRBJ2-5, is EAGVAQSPRYKIIEKRQSVAFWCNPISGHATLYWYQQILGQGPKLLIQFQNNGVVDDSQLPKDRFSAERLKGVDSTLKIQPAKLEDSAVYLCASSFSPTAGETQYFGPGTRLLVL.

The rearrangement joins TRBV6-1 to TRBJ1-6; D gene unclear. The germline CDR1 and CDR2 sequences are MNHNS and SASEGT. This CDR3 comprises 15 residues. The V end lost 0 bases, the J end lost 7 bases, and 10 bases lay between the germline ends. The CDR3 protein is CASSEAPGKNSPLHF. The CDR3 bases are TGTGCCAGCAGTGAAGCGCCCGGGAAGAATTCACCCCTCCACTTT.

V and J are TRBV18 and TRBJ1-6; TRBD1 matches at 8 bases. Germline loops: CDR1 KGHSH, CDR2 LQKENI. The CDR3 is made up of 15 amino acids. V trimming: 3 bases; J trimming: 8 bases; junction bases outside the gene matches: 6. The CDR3 bases are TGTGCCAGCTCACCCACAGGGGGTTTGGATTCACCCCTCCACTTT. Protein sequence: CASSPTGGLDSPLHF.

This sequence joins TRBV19 and TRBJ1-5, with a weak D call TRBD1 (6 bases). V was shortened by 2 bases and J by 3 bases, with 14 bases between the two germline ends. The CDR3 consists of 16 residues. The germline V gene encodes CDR1 LNHDA and CDR2 SQIVND (reference sequence). CDR3 sequence: CASSITARGNNQPQHF. CDR3 in DNA: TGTGCCAGTAGTATAACAGCCAGGGGAAACAATCAGCCCCAGCATTTT.

V and J are TRBV6-5 and TRBJ2-5; D may be TRBD1 or TRBD2 (6 bases each). This CDR3 has 14 residues. Germline CDR1 is MNHEY and CDR2 is SVGAGI. V was pared by 6 bases and J by 5 bases, with 16 bases between. The CDR3 nucleotides read TGTGCCAGCAGCCCCGTTTGGGGGGCTGAGACCCAGTACTTC. As protein: CASSPVWGAETQYF.

The V gene is TRBV6-5, the J gene TRBJ2-7; 14 nucleotides align to TRBD2. V shed 10 bases, J shed 6 bases, and the junction held 11 bases outside the gene matches. Germline values: CDR1 MNHEY, CDR2 SVGAGI. This CDR3 comprises 15 residues. As DNA, the CDR3 is TGTGCCACCAGGACTAGCGGGAGGACAAACAGCGAGCAGTACTTC. It translates to CATRTSGRTNSEQYF.

The sample holds one count of this clone. The V call is TRBV4-3, the J call TRBJ1-4; tentatively, D is TRBD1 (6 bases). The CDR3 extends over 12 amino acids. Looked up from germline, CDR1 is LGHNA and CDR2 is YSLEER. V was pared by 1 base and J by 12 bases, with 9 bases between. Here the CDR3 DNA reads TGCGCCAGCAGCCAAGTCAGGGGTCAACTGTTTTTT. Residues: CASSQVRGQLFF.